These T cell receptor beta chains were read from a single sample in a study of graft-versus-host responses after intestinal transplantation. Some clones are missing from TCRdb's copy, which holds only in-frame ones; the method was immunoSEQ multiplex PCR. The table includes 100,000 or so clones, 85% to 95% detected once. These receptors have no known antigen. The sequences come from unstimulated CD8+ T cells sorted from spleen or lymph node cells, collected before intestinal transplant. Every receptor here comes from a human donor who received an intestinal transplant. The CDR3 runs from the conserved cysteine through the conserved F or W. The D gene is left open where the match is weak. Clone size is not always given. Where it is, it says once, few, many or a class for expanded clones.

v_call	clone_size	j_call	d_call	cdr3_nt	cdr3_aa
TRBV27	once	TRBJ2-7	TRBD1	TGTGCCAGCAGAACGGACAGGATTAACTTTTACGAGCAGTACTTC	CASRTDRINFYEQYF
TRBV4-1	-	TRBJ1-5	TRBD1	TGCGCCAGCAGCCAAGTGGCGGGGACAGAGCAGCCCCAGCATTTT	CASSQVAGTEQPQHF
TRBV19	once	TRBJ2-1	TRBD2	TGTGCCAGTAGTATTTCTAGCGGGGGATCGAATATGAATGAGCAGTTCTTC	CASSISSGGSNMNEQFF
TRBV27	-	TRBJ1-1	TRBD1	TGTGCCAGCAGTATCGGACAGGGGAACACTGAAGCTTTCTTT	CASSIGQGNTEAFF
TRBV9	-	TRBJ2-7	TRBD2	TGTGCCAGCAGCGTAGGGGGACTAGCGGGGGACTACGAGCAGTACTTC	CASSVGGLAGDYEQYF
TRBV4-3	-	TRBJ1-1	-	TGCGCCAGCAGCCAACGGGGGACTGAAGCTTTCTTT	CASSQRGTEAFF
TRBV27	-	TRBJ2-1	-	TGTGCCAGCAGGGGGCAGGAGTATGAGCAGTTCTTC	CASRGQEYEQFF
TRBV11-3	-	TRBJ2-7	-	TGTGCCAGCAGTCCTCCCGCAGGCAGCTACGAGCAGTACTTC	CASSPPAGSYEQYF
TRBV11-3	-	TRBJ1-3	-	TGTGCCAGCAGCTCCTCGGGAGACACCATATATTTT	CASSSSGDTIYF
TRBV4-3	-	TRBJ2-7	TRBD2	TGCGCCAGCAGCCAAGATCGGGTCGAGTCTAGCGGGGGCGAGGGCGAGCAGTACTTC	CASSQDRVESSGGEGEQYF
TRBV19	once	TRBJ2-7	TRBD1	TGTGCCAGTAGTATAACACAGGGGTTGGCCTACGAGCAGTACTTC	CASSITQGLAYEQYF
TRBV15	few	TRBJ2-1	TRBD2	TGTGCCACCAGCAGAGATCGCAGCGGGGGTGTTAATGAGCAGTTCTTC	CATSRDRSGGVNEQFF
TRBV7-9	-	TRBJ1-1	TRBD1	TGTGCCAGCAGCGATGGGACAGCGGCCACTGAAGCTTTCTTT	CASSDGTAATEAFF
TRBV4-3	-	TRBJ1-6	TRBD1	TGCGCCAGCAGCCAAGCCCGGGACAGCCATAATTCACCCCTCCACTTT	CASSQARDSHNSPLHF
TRBV6-1	once	TRBJ2-7	-	TGTGCCAGCAGTTGGGACACCTCCTACGAGCAGTACTTC	CASSWDTSYEQYF
TRBV7-7	-	TRBJ2-5	TRBD1	TGTGCCAGCAGCTCCGGACAGGGCCACCAAGAGACCCAGTACTTC	CASSSGQGHQETQYF
TRBV6-5	-	TRBJ1-2	-	TGTGCCAGCAGTGAGCCAGGGGGCTACACCTTC	CASSEPGGYTF
TRBV7-8	-	TRBJ2-5	TRBD2	TGTGCCAGCAGCTTAGAGCTCACTAGCGGGGGCCCGACGGAAGAGACCCAGTACTTC	CASSLELTSGGPTEETQYF
TRBV18	-	TRBJ1-1	-	TGTGCCAGCCAGGCCATGATGAACACTGAAGCTTTCTTT	CASQAMMNTEAFF
TRBV19	-	TRBJ1-5	TRBD1	TGTGCCAGTAGTATCTTCGTGGACAGGGTAGATCAGCCCCAGCATTTT	CASSIFVDRVDQPQHF
TRBV9	-	TRBJ2-7	-	TGTGCCAGCAGCGTGGGGGGGGCGGGTGAGCAGTACTTC	CASSVGGAGEQYF
TRBV7-9	-	TRBJ1-1	TRBD1	TGTGCCAGCAGCCCCCCGGGACAGGTAAACACTGAAGCTTTCTTT	CASSPPGQVNTEAFF
TRBV2	once	TRBJ2-7	-	TGTGCCAGCTCAGGTTTGGAGCAGTACTTC	CASSGLEQYF
TRBV7-9	-	TRBJ2-7	-	TGTGCCAGCAGCTTCAGGGGCAAGGCCTACGAGCAGTACTTC	CASSFRGKAYEQYF
TRBV6-1	-	TRBJ2-3	-	TGTGCCAGCAGTGAAGGCCCCCGAGAGACAGATACGCAGTATTTT	CASSEGPRETDTQYF
TRBV2	-	TRBJ2-2	-	TGTGCCAGCAGTGAAGATGGGGCCTCAACCGGGGAGCTGTTTTTT	CASSEDGASTGELFF
TRBV4-3	-	TRBJ1-2	-	TGCGCCAGCAGCCAAGATCTGGCGGGGACCAACTATGGCTACACCTTC	CASSQDLAGTNYGYTF
TRBV7-6	-	TRBJ1-1	TRBD1	TGTGCCAGCAGCCAAAAACAGGGGGCTTTGGGCACTGAAGCTTTCTTT	CASSQKQGALGTEAFF
TRBV4-2	-	TRBJ2-7	TRBD2	TGTGCCAGCAGCCAAGGGGAAGCGGGGGGATCCTACGAGCAGTACTTC	CASSQGEAGGSYEQYF
TRBV5-6	-	TRBJ2-1	TRBD2	TGTGCCAGCAGCTTGGGACTAGCGGGGTCCCTAAGCTCCTACAATGAGCAGTTCTTC	CASSLGLAGSLSSYNEQFF
TRBV4-1	-	TRBJ2-1	-	TGCGCCAGCAGCCAAGCGGGGGAGAGCTCCTACAATGAGCAGTTCTTC	CASSQAGESSYNEQFF
TRBV29-1	-	TRBJ1-1	-	TGCAGCGTTGACAGGGAGAACACTGAAGCTTTCTTT	CSVDRENTEAFF
TRBV7-2	-	TRBJ1-5	-	TGTGCCCCCTGTCCCGAGGGGGTTTGTAGCAATCAGCCCCAGCATTTT	CAPCPEGVCSNQPQHF
TRBV30	-	TRBJ1-1	-	TGTGCCTGGAGGGGGGTCGCTGGGGGCTGGAACACTGAAGCTTTCTTT	CAWRGVAGGWNTEAFF
TRBV27	-	TRBJ2-1	TRBD2	TGTGCCAGCAGTTCCCCGCTCATACTAGCGGGGGGATCCTACAATGAGCAGTTCTTC	CASSSPLILAGGSYNEQFF
TRBV7-2	-	TRBJ2-3	-	TGTGCCAGCACCTGTTGCACAGATACGCAGTATTTT	CASTCCTDTQYF
TRBV9	-	TRBJ2-7	-	TGTGCCAGCAGCGTAGGCTCCGGAGCCTCCGAGCAGTACTTC	CASSVGSGASEQYF
TRBV14	-	TRBJ2-3	-	TGTGCCAGCAGCCAAGCTCTACAGCGGGATACGCAGTATTTT	CASSQALQRDTQYF
TRBV9	-	TRBJ2-1	-	TGTGCCAGCAGCGTGGGGGGGCCCTACAATGAGCAGTTCTTC	CASSVGGPYNEQFF
TRBV27	-	TRBJ2-7	TRBD1	TGTGCCAGCAGTTCGCGGACAGGGCGAGCCTACGAGCAGTACTTC	CASSSRTGRAYEQYF
TRBV7-9	-	TRBJ2-7	TRBD2	TGTGCCAGCAGCGGTACCTTAGCGGGGACTTCCTACGAGCAGTACTTC	CASSGTLAGTSYEQYF
TRBV6-5	-	TRBJ1-1	TRBD1	TGTGCCAGCAGGGGGACAGGGCGGGATGGGGGTGAAGCTTTCTTT	CASRGTGRDGGEAFF
TRBV9	once	TRBJ2-7	-	TGTGCCAGCAGCGTAGAAAGCGTTTCCTACGAGCAGTACTTC	CASSVESVSYEQYF
TRBV13	-	TRBJ2-3	-	TGTGCCAGCGGGGGGGCCGCGACAGATACGCAGTATTTT	CASGGAATDTQYF
TRBV9	-	TRBJ2-5	TRBD2	TGTGCCAGCAGCCCTAACCTAGCGGTCTCCCAAGAGACCCAGTACTTC	CASSPNLAVSQETQYF
TRBV7-9	-	TRBJ2-7	-	TGTGCCAGCAGTTTGCCGGGAGACTACGAGCAGTACTTC	CASSLPGDYEQYF
TRBV6-1	-	TRBJ1-3	TRBD1	TGTGCCAGCAGGAGGGGGACAGCAGCCGGAAACACCATATATTTT	CASRRGTAAGNTIYF
TRBV27	-	TRBJ2-2	TRBD2	TGTGCCAGCAGTTTGGGGACTAGCGGTGGGGAGCTGTTTTTT	CASSLGTSGGELFF
TRBV7-9	-	TRBJ1-1	TRBD1	TGTGCCAGCAGCGGACAGGGGGCCCGGACTGAAGCTTTCTTT	CASSGQGARTEAFF
TRBV10-3	-	TRBJ1-1	-	TGTGCCATCAGTGAGTCGAACAGGGACACTGAAGCTTTCTTT	CAISESNRDTEAFF
TRBV4-3	-	TRBJ2-6	-	TGCGCCAGCAGCCAAGATGGGGGGATTGGGGCCAACGTCCTGACTTTC	CASSQDGGIGANVLTF
TRBV27	-	TRBJ2-2	-	TGTGCCAGCAGTTTTTGGCCTTCCAACACCGGGGAGCTGTTTTTT	CASSFWPSNTGELFF